The entry below describes one TCR beta chain. The table lists this clonotype with many counts. Its antigen is still unknown. Base qualities were left out, and no much larger clone turns up one base away. The sample is drawn from a study of T cells after yellow fever vaccination (dated by TCRdb to the late 2010s). Study-wide context: The SMART-Seq v4 Ultra Low Input RNA kit was used to prepare libraries from fractions with low cell numbers. Blood was collected at multiple timepoints before and after primary and secondary immunization, and bulk PBMC replicates and cell subsets were isolated. To follow T-cell clones before and after primary and booster YFV17D yellow fever vaccination, bulk TCR alpha and beta repertoires were sequenced over time. Two healthy male donors, one aged 18 to 29 and one aged 30 to 40 years, made up the cohort.

Synthesis of TCR cDNA relied on 5'RACE template switching, a step that introduced a universal primer site along with unique molecular identifiers. Priming for cDNA synthesis came from both the TCR alpha and TCR beta constant segments. Libraries were amplified in two PCR steps, with sample barcodes and sequencing adapters added in the second step. Sequencing of libraries was done on Illumina HiSeq 2500 (2x100 bp) or NovaSeq (2x150 bp). The source study handled its data this way. Demultiplexing of reads and collapsing into UMI consensus sequences were performed with MIGEC, and V(D)J alignment was carried out with MiXCR. Using edgeR on replicate PBMC samples, clonotypes were called vaccine-responding if FDR was below 0.01 and the log2 fold change was above 5 up to day 15. Bulk clonotypes were assigned CD4 or CD8 identity according to which sequenced CD4 or CD8 repertoire held them at higher abundance. The raw public data were reprocessed by TCRdb itself: fastp quality trimming at Q25, MiXCR clonotype calling, in-frame beta chains only. Entries that share a CDR3 protein sequence are merged under the most common genes and DNA. It is TCRdb's table, rather than the study itself, that gives the V and J calls and clone size. The sample table contains about 63,000 distinct CDR3 sequences; only one count was recorded for roughly 7.3% of them. The top ten clonotypes cover 36% of the sample.

The sample's treatment or condition label, decoded: live attenuated yellow fever vaccine strain. A standard Ficoll-Paque protocol was used to isolate PBMCs from peripheral blood. CD4 and CD8 T-cell fractions were isolated with Dynabeads CD4 and CD8 positive selection kits. TriZol was used to extract RNA from bulk PBMCs, from CD4 and CD8 fractions, and from dextramer-positive and dextramer-negative fractions. General findings and caveats noted by the study authors: The secondary T-cell response was weaker than the primary response but faster, peaking on day 5 instead of day 15. Computational filtering was required because FACS-sorted repertoires could contain abundant contaminating clonotypes from the bulk population. The study included only a couple of donors, which limits how far the findings can be generalized. After the booster, most clones that had expanded after primary vaccination were detected again (almost 97% of CD4 and roughly 86% of CD8), suggesting broad maintenance of memory. A small share of clonotypes was detected in both CD4 and CD8 compartments, with the overlap likely arising from convergent recombination.

CDR1 and CDR2, looked up from the germline V gene, are SGHRS and YFSETQ. From the cysteine up to the phenylalanine, the CDR3 has a length of 11 residues. Only the CDR3 part of the read is kept: 33 bases, read in frame from the first base. The trim is 6 bases for V and 6 bases for J, with a gap of 9 bases between the germline ends. This receptor was taken from a man aged 30 to 45 who received the YFV17D yellow fever vaccine. The sequences come from CD8+ T cells sorted from PBMCs, collected 15 days after the yellow fever booster vaccination. The chain is made from TRBV5-1 and TRBJ1-2; no D gene can be assigned with confidence. For the CDR3, the sequence is CASTLGDGYTF. The nucleotides read TGCGCCAGCACCCTCGGTGATGGCTACACCTTC.